This T cell receptor (beta chain) was sequenced for a study of cytomegalovirus exposure and HLA in healthy donors. The PCR used 60 Vbeta and 13 Jbeta primers. Sequencing was performed with immunoSEQ multiplex PCR; in TCRdb, only in-frame clones are kept and a portion is missing. The sample holds 110,000 or so clones, over 60% seen once. There are 16 residues in the CDR3. Germline V gene lookup returns CDR1 SEHNR and CDR2 FQNEAQ (reference sequence). With 2 bases removed from V and 6 bases from J, the gap between germline ends came to 16 bases. Study conclusions and caveats: Researchers catalogued 150 or so TCR beta chains as cytomegalovirus-associated.

Concerning this clone: Its antigen is unknown.

The sequencing input was PBMCs. The receptor comes from a man in his forties or fifties in good health and CMV-seropositive. The chain carries TRBV7-9 and TRBJ2-2; no clear D gene. In DNA, the CDR3 is TGTGCCAGCAGCTTATCGTCAGCGTCTCTCGCCGGGGAGCTGTTTTTT. Protein product: CASSLSSASLAGELFF.